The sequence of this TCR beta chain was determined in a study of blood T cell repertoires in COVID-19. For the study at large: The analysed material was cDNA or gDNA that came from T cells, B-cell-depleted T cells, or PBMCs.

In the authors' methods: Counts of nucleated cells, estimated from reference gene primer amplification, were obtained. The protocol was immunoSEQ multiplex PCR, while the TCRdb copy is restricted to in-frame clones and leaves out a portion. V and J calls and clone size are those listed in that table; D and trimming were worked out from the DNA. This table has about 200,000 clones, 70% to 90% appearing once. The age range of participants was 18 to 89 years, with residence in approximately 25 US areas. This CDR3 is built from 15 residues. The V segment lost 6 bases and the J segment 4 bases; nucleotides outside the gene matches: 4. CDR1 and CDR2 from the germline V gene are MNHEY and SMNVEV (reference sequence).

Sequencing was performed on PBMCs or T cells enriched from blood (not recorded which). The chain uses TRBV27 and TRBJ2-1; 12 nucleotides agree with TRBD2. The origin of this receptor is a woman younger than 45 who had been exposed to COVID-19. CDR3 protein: CASRPTSGGYNEQFF. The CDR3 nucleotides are TGTGCCAGCAGACCCACTAGCGGGGGGTACAATGAGCAGTTCTTC.